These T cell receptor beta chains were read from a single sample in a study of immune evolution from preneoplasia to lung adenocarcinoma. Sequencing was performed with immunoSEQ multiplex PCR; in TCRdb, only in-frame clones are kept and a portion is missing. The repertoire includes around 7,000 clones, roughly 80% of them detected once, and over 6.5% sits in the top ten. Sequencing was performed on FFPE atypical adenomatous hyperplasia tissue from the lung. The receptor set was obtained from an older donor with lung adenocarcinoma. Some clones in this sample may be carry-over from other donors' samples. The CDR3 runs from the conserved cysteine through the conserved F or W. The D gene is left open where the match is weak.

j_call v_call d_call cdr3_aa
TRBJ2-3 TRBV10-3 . CAIGSSGRNPDTQYF
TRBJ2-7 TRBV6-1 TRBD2 CASSETSEGPYEQYF
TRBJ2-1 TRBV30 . CAWKTQSYNEQFF
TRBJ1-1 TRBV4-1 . CASRGGDVLTEAFF
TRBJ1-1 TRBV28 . CASTRPGQNTEAFF
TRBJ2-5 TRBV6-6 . CASSYDTGRETQYF
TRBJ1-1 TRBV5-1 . CASSLTNTGNTEAFF
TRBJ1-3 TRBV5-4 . CASSRGTDSGNTIYF
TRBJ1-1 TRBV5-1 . CASSLYPGLNTEAFF
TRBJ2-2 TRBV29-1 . CSAGRTGELFF
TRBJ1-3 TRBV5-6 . CASREGGREFGNTIYF
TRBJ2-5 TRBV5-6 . CASSELRLPEQYF
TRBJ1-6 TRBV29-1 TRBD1 CSVAQGARNSPLHF
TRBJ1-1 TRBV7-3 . CASSFSGNTEAFF
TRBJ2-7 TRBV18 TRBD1 CASSRRGTYEQYF
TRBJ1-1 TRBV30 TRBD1 CAWTGTGGLRYTEAFF
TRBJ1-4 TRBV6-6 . CASSPKAVKLFF
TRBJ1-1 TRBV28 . CASSLVYTEAFF
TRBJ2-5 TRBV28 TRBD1 CASSFSTGVETQYF
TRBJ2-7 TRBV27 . CASSSGPEQYF
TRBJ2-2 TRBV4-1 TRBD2 CASSQGGVGGRKTGELFF
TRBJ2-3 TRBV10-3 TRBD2 CAISYIAGGTDTQYF
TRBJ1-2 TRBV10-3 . CAISWTLDTNGYTF
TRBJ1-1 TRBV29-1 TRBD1 CSVAGTEKNTEAFF
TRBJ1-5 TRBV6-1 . CASTSLGLPQHF
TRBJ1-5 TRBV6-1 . CASSADAGQPQHF
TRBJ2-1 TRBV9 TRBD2 CASTRLAGDYNEQFF